These 8 T cell receptor beta chains originate from one sample sequenced in a study of blood T cells in healthy people across ages. The authors ran a second PCR of 7 to 11 cycles using a sample-barcoded 5' primer and a J-beta primer mix. Using its own MiXCR run on the 5' RACE reads, TCRdb lists one record per CDR3 protein. The sample records 980,000 or so distinct CDR3 sequences, under 50% being singletons. Sequenced input: blood. These TCRs come from a man aged 25-45 years in good health.

This chain uses TRBV28 with TRBJ2-1; no reliable D call. CDR3 length equals 16 residues. CDR1 is MDHEN, CDR2 SYDVKM, per germline. The V end lost 6 bases, the J end lost 6 bases, and 21 bases lay between the germline ends. CDR3 sequence reads: CASRPDPLTGPNEQFF. Written as DNA, the CDR3 is TGTGCCAGCAGACCCGATCCGCTGACGGGCCCCAATGAGCAGTTCTTC.

This clonotype has a handful of counts. The chain uses TRBV5-6 and TRBJ2-5; D is perhaps TRBD1 or TRBD2 (5 bases each). Germline lookup yields CDR1 SGHDT and CDR2 YYEEEE. This CDR3 has 16 residues. Trimming cost V 0 bases and J 0 bases, with 12 bases left between them. CDR3 DNA: TGTGCCAGCAGCTTGGCCCCCAGGGAGTACCAAGAGACCCAGTACTTC. Its translation: CASSLAPREYQETQYF.

This clonotype was seen a few times. The chain combines TRBV6-2 or TRBV6-3 with TRBJ2-7; D is ambiguous. The CDR3 contains 15 residues. V was pared by 4 bases and J by 0 bases, with 13 bases between. Germline CDR1 is MNHEY and CDR2 is SVGEGT. CDR3 nucleotides: TGTGCCAGCAGTTCCGACCTAGGATCCTCCTACGAGCAGTACTTC. This sequence encodes CASSSDLGSSYEQYF.

The chain is built from TRBV11-1 and TRBJ2-3; D is undetermined. CDR1 and CDR2 from the germline V gene are SGHAT and FQDESV (reference sequence). Between the trimmed V and J ends, which lost 8 bases and 0 bases, there was a span of 6 bases. This CDR3 is 12 amino acids long. This CDR3 reads CASGVSTDTQYF. CDR3 bases: TGTGCCAGCGGCGTGAGCACAGATACGCAGTATTTT.

The CDR3 region is CASSKIGSGGVCAYYNEQFF. The CDR3 nucleotides read TGTGCCAGCAGCAAAATCGGTAGCGGGGGGGTGTGTGCTTACTACAATGAGCAGTTCTTC. The chain couples TRBV21-1 to TRBJ2-1; the table's D call TRBD2 went unverified against the DNA. TRBV21-1 is a listed pseudogene. This CDR3 is 20 amino acids long.

This clonotype showed up just a few times. The V gene is TRBV2, the J gene TRBJ2-3; TRBD2 agrees at 7 bases. From germline, CDR1 is SNHLY and CDR2 FYNNEI. J gave up 2 bases and V 7 bases, and 12 bases lay outside the gene matches. The CDR3 has 16 amino acids. This CDR3 is CASIGGGSSLTDTQYF. The CDR3 bases are TGTGCCAGCATTGGGGGGGGGTCTAGCCTCACAGATACGCAGTATTTT.

J is TRBJ2-3 and V is TRBV20-1, with a tentative D call TRBD1 (6 bases). The V gene's germline CDR1 is DFQATT and CDR2 SNEGSKA (reference sequence). Trimming cost V 0 bases and J 3 bases, with 7 bases left between them. The CDR3 runs to 13 residues. CDR3: CSAREGATDTQYF. The CDR3 DNA reads TGCAGTGCTAGAGAGGGGGCTACAGATACGCAGTATTTT.

The V gene is TRBV2, the J gene TRBJ1-5, with TRBD1 identical over 9 bases. Germline lookup yields CDR1 SNHLY and CDR2 FYNNEI. The length of the CDR3 is 13 residues. The ends lost 7 bases at V and 5 bases at J; junction bases unmatched: 3. The CDR3 loop reads CASTRTGDQPQHF. The CDR3 region has the DNA TGTGCCAGCACCCGGACAGGGGATCAGCCCCAGCATTTT.